What follows describes a single TCR beta chain. What it binds is not known. The data were taken from a study of cytomegalovirus exposure and HLA in healthy donors. Findings of the study overall: Association of a missense DCLRE1C variant with TCR beta V- and J-gene trimming was reported in a later analysis. When analyzed later, the rates of TCR association showed variation by HLA locus, with DRB1 the most and HLA-C the fewest. Looking again later, the authors saw that most CMV-associated TCR beta chains seemed HLA-restricted. Cytomegalovirus status was reportedly diagnosed by the classifier with high specificity and sensitivity.

The junction had 9 bases not matched to a gene; V was cut back by 8 bases and J by 7 bases. The CDR3 has 14 residues. CDR1 and CDR2 from the germline V gene are SGHTA and FQGNSA. Both 60 Vbeta primers and 13 Jbeta primers went into the PCR. Method: immunoSEQ multiplex PCR; TCRdb's copy keeps in-frame clones and lacks some. In the table there are about 140,000 clones, approximately 70% of which are singletons. The TCR was taken from a woman in her sixties in good health and CMV-seronegative. The rearrangement joins TRBV7-2 to TRBJ2-1; TRBD2 agrees at 9 bases. Sequenced: PBMCs. The CDR3 protein is CASLSGSIRNEQFF. CDR3 DNA sequence: TGTGCCAGCCTTAGCGGGAGTATAAGGAATGAGCAGTTCTTC.